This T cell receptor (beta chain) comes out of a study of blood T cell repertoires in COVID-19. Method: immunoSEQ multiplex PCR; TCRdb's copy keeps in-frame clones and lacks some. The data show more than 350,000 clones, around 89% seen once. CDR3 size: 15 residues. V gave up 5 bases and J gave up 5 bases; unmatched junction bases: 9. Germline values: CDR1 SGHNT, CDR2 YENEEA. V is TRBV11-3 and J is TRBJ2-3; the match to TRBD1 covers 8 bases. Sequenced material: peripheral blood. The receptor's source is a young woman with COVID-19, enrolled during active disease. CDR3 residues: CASSPYGQGGDTQYF. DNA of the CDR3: TGTGCCAGCAGCCCGTATGGACAGGGAGGAGATACGCAGTATTTT.